The clone carrying this T cell receptor (beta chain) was found once. The data are from a study of shared clonotypes between healthy human individuals. Deep level was the assay's run setting. TCRdb's table, derived via immunoSEQ multiplex PCR, lists solely in-frame clones and lacks some. The repertoire includes some 300,000 clones, around 67% of them detected once, and about 10% sits in the top ten. The material sequenced was memory CD4+ T cells sorted from blood. The subset: CD45RA-negative fraction. This receptor was taken from a man between 25 and 39 years old in good health.

The CDR3 coding sequence is TGTGCCAGCAGCCCACTTAGCGGGAGGGTAACAGATACGCAGTATTTT. This codes for CASSPLSGRVTDTQYF. This rearrangement joins TRBV6-4 to TRBJ2-3, with 11 positions matching TRBD2. The trim removed 6 bases at V and 3 bases at J, leaving 8 bases unmatched. The CDR3 runs to 16 residues. Germline V gene sequence: CDR1 MRHNA, CDR2 SNTAGT.